This T cell receptor beta chain was sequenced for a study of cytotoxic CD8 clonotypes in ibrutinib-treated CLL. The V and J ends lost 6 bases and 6 bases, in that order; junction bases with no gene match: 9. The length of the CDR3 is 15 residues. Germline CDR1 reads MNHEY; CDR2 reads SMNVEV (reference sequence). Some clones are missing from TCRdb's copy, which holds only in-frame ones; the method was immunoSEQ multiplex PCR. Of about 50,000 clones listed, around four fifths are singletons. The source is a human donor with chronic lymphocytic leukemia. Source: PBMCs, taken after 24 months of ibrutinib treatment. This chain uses TRBV27 with TRBJ2-5; 11 bases fit TRBD2. The CDR3 bases are TGTGCCAGCAGGTTTAGCGGGAGGGCCCTAAAGACCCAGTACTTC. Protein sequence: CASRFSGRALKTQYF.